A single sample gave rise to the 16 T cell receptor beta chains below, sequenced in a study of T cell responses to AZD1222 COVID-19 vaccine. Clones were read by immunoSEQ multiplex PCR, and TCRdb kept only the in-frame ones, dropping some. The data hold 99,000 or so clones, with approximately 89% observed a single time. The sequences come from peripheral blood, collected on day 0 of AZD1222 vaccination. These receptors all stem from an adult in good health.

The gene calls are TRBV28 and TRBJ2-1; tentatively, D is TRBD1 or TRBD2 (5 bases each). CDR1 and CDR2 (germline): MDHEN, SYDVKM. The CDR3 is 15 amino acids. V was trimmed by 7 bases and J by 1 base, leaving 14 bases between them. The DNA for the CDR3 is TGTGCCAGCATTACCCAGGGACGTTCCTACAATGAGCAGTTCTTC. This translates into CASITQGRSYNEQFF.

This CDR3 is CAEQRQGTLHASTDTQYF. DNA for the CDR3: TGTGCCGAACAACGACAGGGAACACTTCACGCTAGCACAGATACGCAGTATTTT. The chain links TRBV21-1 to TRBJ2-3; the table assigns TRBD1, which was not confirmed against the DNA. TRBV21-1 is deemed a pseudogene. The CDR3 totals 18 residues.

The V gene is TRBV16, the J gene TRBJ1-2; the D is unclear. V shed 3 bases and J shed 3 bases, with 8 bases lying between them. CDR1 and CDR2 from the germline V gene are KGHSY and FQNENV. CDR3 length: 13 residues. The CDR3 spells CASSHISDYGYTF. DNA of the CDR3: TGTGCCAGCAGCCATATAAGTGACTATGGCTACACCTTC.

The chain links TRBV30 to TRBJ1-6; D gene ambiguous. The CDR3 spans 14 residues. The germline V gene has CDR1 GTSNPN and CDR2 SVGIG (reference sequence). V was shortened by 2 bases and J by 4 bases, with 9 bases between the two germline ends. CDR3 region: CAWSRTAYNSPLHF. The CDR3 nucleotides read TGTGCCTGGAGTAGGACGGCTTATAATTCACCCCTCCACTTT.

This chain uses TRBV27 with TRBJ2-7; the match to TRBD1 covers 11 bases. With V trimmed by 4 bases and J by 4 bases, 6 bases remained unmatched. The CDR3 is 15 residues long. Germline-derived CDR1 and CDR2 are MNHEY and SMNVEV (reference sequence). The DNA of the CDR3 is TGTGCCAGCAGTTATTCTGGACAGGGGGCATACGAGCAGTACTTC. This codes for CASSYSGQGAYEQYF.

This chain uses TRBV24-1 with TRBJ1-5; 7 bases are shared with TRBD1. Trimming cost V 2 bases and J 2 bases; bases outside gene matches: 2. From germline, CDR1 is KGHDR and CDR2 SFDVKD. This CDR3 has 15 amino acids. CDR3 in amino acids: CATSDYGQGNQPQHF. CDR3 DNA sequence: TGTGCCACCAGTGATTACGGACAGGGCAATCAGCCCCAGCATTTT.

J is TRBJ2-1 and V is TRBV7-2; TRBD2 matches 10 bases. Trimming at V came to 5 bases and at J to 4 bases, leaving 8 bases not matched to a gene. There are 16 residues in the CDR3. The germline V gene encodes CDR1 SGHTA and CDR2 FQGNSA. The CDR3 DNA reads TGTGCCAGCAGCAAAAGCGGGGGGGCACAGTACAATGAGCAGTTCTTC. As protein: CASSKSGGAQYNEQFF.

This chain uses TRBV7-2 with TRBJ2-3; D is undetermined. There are 15 residues in the CDR3. CDR1 SGHTA and CDR2 FQGNSA come from the germline V gene. Trimming shortened V by 1 base and J by 0 bases, and 8 bases separated the two germline ends. The CDR3, as DNA: TGTGCCAGCAGCTTAGGCTGGAGAAGCACAGATACGCAGTATTTT. Translating gives CASSLGWRSTDTQYF.

This clone has just a few counts. The chain is built from TRBV28 and TRBJ1-5; D is perhaps TRBD1 (5 bases). The CDR3 is 15 residues long. The germline V gene has CDR1 MDHEN and CDR2 SYDVKM. V lost 3 bases to trimming and J lost 2 bases, with 11 bases between them. In DNA form, the CDR3 reads TGTGCCAGCAGTTTGTGGGGGGTCGGCAATCAGCCCCAGCATTTT. Encoded protein: CASSLWGVGNQPQHF.

The genes are TRBV10-3 and TRBJ2-7; 9 nucleotides line up with TRBD1. Germline lookup yields CDR1 ENHRY and CDR2 SYGVKD. Germline trimming cut 4 bases from V and 4 bases from J; bases unmatched to any gene: 5. The CDR3 is 14 residues long. The CDR3 DNA sequence: TGTGCCATCAGTGGCCGGGACAGGGAATACGAGCAGTACTTC. Protein sequence: CAISGRDREYEQYF.

The rearrangement uses TRBV6-2 or TRBV6-3 and TRBJ2-7, with 9 bases identical to TRBD1. Germline trimming cut 5 bases from V and 6 bases from J; bases unmatched to any gene: 5. Germline loops: CDR1 MNHEY, CDR2 SVGEGT. The CDR3 loop spans 13 amino acids. CDR3: CASSRDRVAEQYF. The CDR3 DNA reads TGTGCCAGCAGTCGGGACAGGGTAGCCGAGCAGTACTTC.

The V and J genes are TRBV10-3 and TRBJ2-1; no definite D call. The CDR3 length is 13 residues. Germline CDR1 reads ENHRY; CDR2 reads SYGVKD. Trimming took 7 bases from V and 1 from J, leaving 8 bases between them. In nucleotides, the CDR3 is TGTGCCATCACGGAACAGTCCTACAATGAGCAGTTCTTC. This sequence encodes CAITEQSYNEQFF.

The chain recombines TRBV7-8 with TRBJ2-1; a weak D match, TRBD1 (6 bases). This CDR3 spans 14 amino acids. Trimming stripped 5 bases from V and 10 bases from J, with 18 bases between. The germline CDR1 and CDR2 sequences are SGHVS and FQNEAQ. CDR3 protein: CASSLGQAWNEQFF. CDR3 nucleotide sequence: TGTGCCAGCAGCCTGGGACAAGCATGGAACGAGCAGTTCTTC.

The chain carries TRBV24-1 and TRBJ1-2; 7 bases align to TRBD1. CDR1 is KGHDR and CDR2 is SFDVKD in the germline V gene. CDR3 size: 14 residues. V shed 3 bases, J shed 5 bases, and the junction held 5 bases outside the gene matches. CDR3 sequence: CATSDATGWYGYTF. As DNA, the CDR3 is TGTGCCACCAGTGATGCGACAGGGTGGTATGGCTACACCTTC.

This clone has only one observation. The chain carries TRBV7-2 and TRBJ2-7; 9 bases fit TRBD1. Germline-derived CDR1 and CDR2 are SGHTA and FQGNSA. The CDR3 is 14 amino acids. After removal of 5 bases from V and 5 bases from J, the junction contained 7 bases not matched to a gene. CDR3 residues: CASSPRTGADEQYF. CDR3 in DNA: TGTGCCAGCAGCCCCCGGACAGGGGCCGACGAGCAGTACTTC.

This clone was found once. This chain links TRBV3-1 (or the pseudogene TRBV3-2) with TRBJ1-4; D unresolved. The CDR3 length is 16 residues. From germline, CDR1 is LGHDT and CDR2 YNNKEL (reference sequence). V lost 2 bases to trimming and J lost 10 bases, with 20 bases between them. CDR3 bases: TGTGCCAGCAGCCAACCCTTTAAGGGCTCCTGGGGAAAACTGTTTTTT. Its protein is CASSQPFKGSWGKLFF.